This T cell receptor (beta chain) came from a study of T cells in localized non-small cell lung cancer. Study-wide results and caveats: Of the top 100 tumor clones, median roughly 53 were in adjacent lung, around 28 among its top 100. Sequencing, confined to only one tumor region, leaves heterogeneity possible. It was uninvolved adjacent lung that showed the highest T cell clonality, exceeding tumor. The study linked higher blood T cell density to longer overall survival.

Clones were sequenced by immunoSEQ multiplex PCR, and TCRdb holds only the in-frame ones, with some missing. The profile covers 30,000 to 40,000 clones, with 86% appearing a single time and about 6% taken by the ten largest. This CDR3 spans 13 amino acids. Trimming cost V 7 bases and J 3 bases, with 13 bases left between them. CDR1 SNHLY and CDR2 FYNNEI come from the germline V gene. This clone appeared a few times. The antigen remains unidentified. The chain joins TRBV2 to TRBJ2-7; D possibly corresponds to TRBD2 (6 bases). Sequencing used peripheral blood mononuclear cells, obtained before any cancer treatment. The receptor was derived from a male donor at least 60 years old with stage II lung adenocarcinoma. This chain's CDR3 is CASKRETGYEQYF. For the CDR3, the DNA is TGTGCCAGCAAACGGGAGACGGGCTACGAGCAGTACTTC.